One and the same sample provided the 5 T cell receptor beta chains below, sequenced in a study of blood T cell repertoires in COVID-19. Libraries were prepared by immunoSEQ multiplex PCR; TCRdb keeps only in-frame clonotypes and omits some of them. The repertoire consists of fewer than 200,000 clones, with 70% to 90% occurring once and the leading ten covering roughly 6%. The material sequenced was peripheral blood. The receptor source for this set is a man in his forties with active or convalescent COVID-19.

This chain links TRBV3-1 (or the pseudogene TRBV3-2) with TRBJ2-4; 9 bases line up with TRBD1. After removal of 4 bases from V and 8 bases from J, the junction contained 12 bases not matched to a gene. CDR3 length: 16 amino acids. The germline CDR1 and CDR2 sequences are LGHDT and YNNKEL (reference sequence). Here the CDR3 DNA reads TGTGCCAGCAGCCTAAACAGGGGGCGCTTTGTGGACATTCAGTACTTC. Encoded protein: CASSLNRGRFVDIQYF.

The chain carries TRBV27 and TRBJ2-1, with D possibly TRBD1 on 6 matching bases. Germline CDR1 MNHEY, CDR2 SMNVEV (reference sequence). The CDR3 covers 12 residues. Trimming took off 8 bases at V and 15 bases at J, with 20 bases between the two ends. As DNA, the CDR3 is TGTGCCAGCCATACACAGGGTAGGGCACCGTTCTTC. It encodes CASHTQGRAPFF.

The count of this clone is one. The chain recombines TRBV4-2 with TRBJ1-5, with 8 nucleotides matching TRBD1. Trimming at V came to 1 base and at J to 5 bases, leaving 7 bases not matched to a gene. Germline lookup yields CDR1 LGHNA and CDR2 YNFKEQ. The CDR3 has 16 residues. The CDR3: CASSQAPTGGYQPQHF. The CDR3 coding sequence is TGTGCCAGCAGCCAAGCCCCTACAGGGGGGTATCAGCCCCAGCATTTT.

This clone is a singleton in its sample. The V call is TRBV9, the J call TRBJ1-2, with D uncertain. Germline CDR1 is SGDLS and CDR2 is YYNGEE. The germline V and J ends were trimmed by 3 bases and 6 bases, with 18 bases remaining between them. The CDR3 has 15 amino acids. The CDR3 spells CASSAPPAGGHGYTF. The DNA for the CDR3 is TGTGCCAGCAGCGCTCCTCCGGCGGGAGGTCATGGCTACACCTTC.

The V and J genes are TRBV19 and TRBJ1-6; the match to TRBD1 covers 9 bases. Trimming removed 0 bases from V and 9 bases from J; junction bases left unmatched: 6. Germline-derived CDR1 and CDR2 are LNHDA and SQIVND (reference sequence). The CDR3 is 16 residues long. The CDR3 region has the DNA TGTGCCAGTAGTATAGACCGCGGGACAGGGACTTCACCCCTCCACTTT. Amino acid sequence: CASSIDRGTGTSPLHF.